Listed here is a single T cell receptor (beta chain). The source of the sample is a study of blood T cell repertoires in COVID-19. As for the study in general: The United States, Italy and Spain were the sources of the acute and convalescent COVID-19 samples. The analysed material was cDNA or gDNA that came from T cells, B-cell-depleted T cells, or PBMCs.

Germline CDR1 is MNHEY and CDR2 is SMNVEV (reference sequence). CDR3 size: 14 residues. Trimming cost V 2 bases and J 4 bases; bases outside gene matches: 5. Per the authors' pipeline: Nucleated cell counts were estimated from reference gene primer amplification. Data came from immunoSEQ multiplex PCR; TCRdb stores just in-frame clones and leaves some out. Clonal size and the V and J genes are those of that table, whereas D and trimming came from the DNA. The sample holds more than 85,000 clones, 70% to 90% seen once. The rearrangement joins TRBV27 to TRBJ2-7, with TRBD2 matching over 7 bases. Sequenced: peripheral blood. The receptor comes from a human donor in a cohort sampled during active COVID-19. CDR3 residues: CASSLGRGFYEQYF. The CDR3, as DNA: TGTGCCAGCAGTTTAGGGCGGGGGTTTTACGAGCAGTACTTC.